This T cell receptor (beta chain) originates from a study of post-analysis software for immune sequencing data. The wider study: Multiple sclerosis in the patients followed relapsing-remitting, secondary progressive and progressive-relapsing courses. Study results and caveats: With TRBV5-6, TRBV5-1 and TRBV20-1 included, roughly five TRBV segments were more frequent in patients than in controls. The authors found that F measure strongly co-clustered same-batch samples. Multiple sclerosis patients showed significantly lower normalized Chao1 diversity than controls did.

To note about this clonotype: Its antigen is unknown.

Every TCR beta cDNA library bore unique molecular identifiers. TCRdb redid the calling of the PCR reads with MiXCR, one entry per CDR3 protein. This sample has under 650,000 distinct CDR3 sequences, with about 40% found just once. The CDR3 covers 13 residues. Trimming stripped 8 bases from V and 4 bases from J, with 14 bases between. The sequence came from a girl aged 10-17 years with multiple sclerosis. The sample comprised blood. V is TRBV12-3 or TRBV12-4 and J is TRBJ1-2; D is undetermined. The chain's CDR3 is CASALVLGYGYTF. The CDR3 nucleotides read TGTGCCAGCGCACTCGTACTGGGCTATGGCTACACCTTC.